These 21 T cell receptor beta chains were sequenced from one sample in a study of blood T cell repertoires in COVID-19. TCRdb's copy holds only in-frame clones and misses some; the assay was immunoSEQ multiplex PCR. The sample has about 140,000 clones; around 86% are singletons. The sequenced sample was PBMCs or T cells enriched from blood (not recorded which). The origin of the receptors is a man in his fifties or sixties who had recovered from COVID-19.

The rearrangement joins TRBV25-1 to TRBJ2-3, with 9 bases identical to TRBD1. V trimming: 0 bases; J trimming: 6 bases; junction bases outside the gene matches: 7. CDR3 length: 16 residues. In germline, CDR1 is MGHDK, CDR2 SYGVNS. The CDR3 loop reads CASSEYGTGNSDTQYF. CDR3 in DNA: TGTGCCAGCAGTGAATACGGGACAGGGAATTCGGATACGCAGTATTTT.

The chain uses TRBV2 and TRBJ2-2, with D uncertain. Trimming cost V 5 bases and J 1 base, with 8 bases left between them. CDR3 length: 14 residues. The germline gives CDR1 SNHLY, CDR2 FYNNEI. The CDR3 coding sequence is TGTGCCAGCAGTCAAGAGCGGAACACCGGGGAGCTGTTTTTT. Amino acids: CASSQERNTGELFF.

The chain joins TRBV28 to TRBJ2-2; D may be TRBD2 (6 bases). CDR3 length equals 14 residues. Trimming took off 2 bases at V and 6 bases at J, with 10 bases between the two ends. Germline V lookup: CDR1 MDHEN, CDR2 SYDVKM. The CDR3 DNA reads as TGTGCCAGCAGTTTACGGAGGGTGGCCGGGGAGCTGTTTTTT. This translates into CASSLRRVAGELFF.

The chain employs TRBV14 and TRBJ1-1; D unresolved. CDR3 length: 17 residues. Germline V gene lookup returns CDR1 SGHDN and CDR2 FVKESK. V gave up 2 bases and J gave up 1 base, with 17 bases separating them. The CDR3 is CASSQSPPNGWNTEAFF. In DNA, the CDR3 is TGTGCCAGCAGCCAATCGCCACCGAACGGGTGGAACACTGAAGCTTTCTTT. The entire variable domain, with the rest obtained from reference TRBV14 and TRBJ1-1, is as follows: EAGVTQFPSHSVIEKGQTVTLRCDPISGHDNLYWYRRVMGKEIKFLLHFVKESKQDESGMPNNRFLAERTGGTYSTLKVQPAELEDSGVYFCASSQSPPNGWNTEAFFGQGTRLTVV.

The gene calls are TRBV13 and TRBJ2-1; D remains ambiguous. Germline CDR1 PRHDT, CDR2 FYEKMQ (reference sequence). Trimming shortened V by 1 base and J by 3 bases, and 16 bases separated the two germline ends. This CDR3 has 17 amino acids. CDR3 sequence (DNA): TGTGCCAGCAGCTTAGACTTGGGCAAAACGGACTACAATGAGCAGTTCTTC. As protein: CASSLDLGKTDYNEQFF.

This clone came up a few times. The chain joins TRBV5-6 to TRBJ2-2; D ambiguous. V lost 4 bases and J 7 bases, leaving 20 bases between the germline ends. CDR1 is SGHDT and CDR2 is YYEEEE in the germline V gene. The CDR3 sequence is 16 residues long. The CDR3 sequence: CASSLVGYTNFGELFF. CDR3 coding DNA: TGTGCCAGCAGCCTCGTGGGCTATACGAATTTCGGGGAGCTGTTTTTT. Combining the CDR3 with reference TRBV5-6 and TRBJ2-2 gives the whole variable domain DAGVTQSPTHLIKTRGQQVTLRCSPKSGHDTVSWYQQALGQGPQFIFQYYEEEERQRGNFPDRFSGHQFPNYSSELNVNALLLGDSALYLCASSLVGYTNFGELFFGEGSRLTVL.

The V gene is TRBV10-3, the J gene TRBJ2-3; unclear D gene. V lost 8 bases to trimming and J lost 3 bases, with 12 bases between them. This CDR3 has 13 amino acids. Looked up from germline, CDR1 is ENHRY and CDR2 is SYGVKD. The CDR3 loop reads CAILRLRTDTQYF. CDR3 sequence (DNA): TGTGCCATCTTGAGGTTGAGGACAGATACGCAGTATTTT.

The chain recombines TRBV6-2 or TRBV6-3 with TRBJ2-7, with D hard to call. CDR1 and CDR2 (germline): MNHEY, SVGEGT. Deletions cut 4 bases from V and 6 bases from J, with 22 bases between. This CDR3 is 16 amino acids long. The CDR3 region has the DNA TGTGCCAGCAGTTTTCATAAGACGGGTACTACGGCCGAGCAGTACGTC. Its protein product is CASSFHKTGTTAEQYV.

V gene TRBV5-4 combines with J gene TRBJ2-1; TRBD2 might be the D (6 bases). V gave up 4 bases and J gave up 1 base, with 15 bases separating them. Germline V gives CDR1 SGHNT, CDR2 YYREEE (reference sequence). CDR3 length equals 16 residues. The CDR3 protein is CASSPSGGASYNEQFF. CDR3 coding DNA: TGTGCCAGCAGCCCTTCAGGCGGGGCTTCCTACAATGAGCAGTTCTTC.

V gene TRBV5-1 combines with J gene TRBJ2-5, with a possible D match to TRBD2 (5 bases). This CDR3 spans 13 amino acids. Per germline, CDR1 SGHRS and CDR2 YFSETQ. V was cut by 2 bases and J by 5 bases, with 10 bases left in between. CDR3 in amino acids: CASSFGPGETQYF. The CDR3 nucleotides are TGCGCCAGCAGCTTCGGCCCGGGGGAGACCCAGTACTTC.

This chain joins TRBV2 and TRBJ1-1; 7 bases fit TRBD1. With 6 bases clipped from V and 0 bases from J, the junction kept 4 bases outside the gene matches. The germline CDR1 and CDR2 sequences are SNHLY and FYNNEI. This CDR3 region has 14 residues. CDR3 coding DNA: TGTGCCAGCAGCACTGGACAGGTGAACACTGAAGCTTTCTTT. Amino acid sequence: CASSTGQVNTEAFF. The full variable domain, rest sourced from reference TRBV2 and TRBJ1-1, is EPEVTQTPSHQVTQMGQEVILRCVPISNHLYFYWYRQILGQKVEFLVSFYNNEISEKSEIFDDQFSVERPDGSNFTLKIRSTKLEDSAMYFCASSTGQVNTEAFFGQGTRLTVV.

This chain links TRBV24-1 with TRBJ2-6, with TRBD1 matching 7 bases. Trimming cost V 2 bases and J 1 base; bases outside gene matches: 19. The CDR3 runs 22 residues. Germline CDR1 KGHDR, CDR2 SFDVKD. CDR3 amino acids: CATSDSLGAGQGVVSGANVLTF. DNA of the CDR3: TGTGCCACCAGTGATTCCCTAGGGGCCGGGCAGGGGGTAGTATCTGGGGCCAACGTCCTGACTTTC.

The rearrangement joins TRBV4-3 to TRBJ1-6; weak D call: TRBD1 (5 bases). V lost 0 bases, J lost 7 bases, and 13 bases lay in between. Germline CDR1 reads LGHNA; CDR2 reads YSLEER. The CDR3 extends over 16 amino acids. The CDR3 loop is CASSQDHDRINSPLHF. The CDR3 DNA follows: TGCGCCAGCAGCCAAGATCATGACAGAATAAATTCACCCCTCCACTTT.

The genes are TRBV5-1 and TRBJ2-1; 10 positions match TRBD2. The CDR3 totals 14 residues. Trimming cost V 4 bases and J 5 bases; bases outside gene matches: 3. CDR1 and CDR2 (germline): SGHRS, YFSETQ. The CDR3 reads CASSPGLADNEQFF. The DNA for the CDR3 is TGCGCCAGCAGCCCAGGACTAGCGGACAATGAGCAGTTCTTC.

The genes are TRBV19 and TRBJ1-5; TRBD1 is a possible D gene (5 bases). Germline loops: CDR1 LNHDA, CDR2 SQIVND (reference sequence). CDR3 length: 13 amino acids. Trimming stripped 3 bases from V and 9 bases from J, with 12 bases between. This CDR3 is CASSMGREMPQHF. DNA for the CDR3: TGTGCCAGTAGTATGGGGCGCGAGATGCCCCAGCATTTT.

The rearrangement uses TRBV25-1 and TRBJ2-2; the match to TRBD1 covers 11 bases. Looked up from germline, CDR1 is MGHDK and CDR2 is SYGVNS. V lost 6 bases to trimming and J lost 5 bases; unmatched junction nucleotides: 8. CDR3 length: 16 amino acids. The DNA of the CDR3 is TGTGCCAGCAGAGCACCCGGGACAGGGGGAACCGGGGAGCTGTTTTTT. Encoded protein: CASRAPGTGGTGELFF.

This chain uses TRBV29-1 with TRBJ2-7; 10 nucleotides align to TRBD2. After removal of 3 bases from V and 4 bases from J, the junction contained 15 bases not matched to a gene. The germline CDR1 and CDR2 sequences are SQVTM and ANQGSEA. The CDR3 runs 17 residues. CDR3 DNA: TGCAGCGTTGATAGGACTAGCGGCCCTAAGCCGTGGTACGAGCAGTACTTC. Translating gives CSVDRTSGPKPWYEQYF.

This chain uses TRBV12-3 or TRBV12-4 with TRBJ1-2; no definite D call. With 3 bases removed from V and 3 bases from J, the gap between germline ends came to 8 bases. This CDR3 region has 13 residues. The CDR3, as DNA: TGTGCCAGCAGTTTTGAGAGGGACTATGGCTACACCTTC. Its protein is CASSFERDYGYTF.

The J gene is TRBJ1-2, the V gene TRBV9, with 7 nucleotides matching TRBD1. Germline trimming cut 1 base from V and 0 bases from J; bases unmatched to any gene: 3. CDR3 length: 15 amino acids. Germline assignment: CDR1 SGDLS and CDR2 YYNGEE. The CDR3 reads CASSVMGTANYGYTF. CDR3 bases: TGTGCCAGCAGCGTAATGGGGACAGCTAACTATGGCTACACCTTC.

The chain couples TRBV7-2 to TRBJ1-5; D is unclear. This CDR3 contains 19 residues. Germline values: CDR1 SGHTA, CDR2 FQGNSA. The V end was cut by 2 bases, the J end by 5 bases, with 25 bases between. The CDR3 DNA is TGTGCCAGCAGCTTACCGTCACAGTTGAGAGGGAAATGGGATCAGCCCCAGCATTTT. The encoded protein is CASSLPSQLRGKWDQPQHF.

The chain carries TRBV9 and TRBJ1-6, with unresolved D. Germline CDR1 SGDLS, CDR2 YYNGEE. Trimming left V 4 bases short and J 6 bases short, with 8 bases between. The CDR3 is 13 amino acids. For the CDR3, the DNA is TGTGCCAGCAGCCCCCGGGGTAATTCACCCCTCCACTTT. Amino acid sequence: CASSPRGNSPLHF.